The table lists the clone carrying this TCR beta chain with many counts. Its specificity is not known. These data belong to a study of T cells in Graves' hyperthyroidism and ophthalmopathy. General observations from the study: For ophthalmopathy, model prediction preceded onset by a median about 6.4 months.

The TCR beta CDR3 regions underwent amplification using RNA transcripts as the source. RT-PCR in the first round (using the HTBI primer set) targeted the TCR CDR3. TCRdb re-called the multiplex PCR reads through MiXCR, storing one row per CDR3 protein. Found here are a few hundred thousand distinct CDR3 sequences, 15% to 19% of them singletons; the top ten hold 25% to 35%. The germline CDR1 and CDR2 sequences are KGHSH and LQKENI. The V gene lost 3 bases and the J gene lost 7 bases, with 15 bases spanning the gap. The CDR3 extends over 14 amino acids. Fresh 10 ml peripheral blood yielded PBMCs. The receptor was derived from a woman aged 18-29 years with Graves' hyperthyroidism that later progressed to Graves' ophthalmopathy. The chain couples TRBV18 to TRBJ1-1; possible D gene TRBD1, 5 bases. The sequencing sample was made of blood. The chain's CDR3 is CASSPPSGDFEAFF. DNA of the CDR3: TGTGCCAGCTCACCTCCGAGTGGGGACTTTGAAGCTTTCTTT.